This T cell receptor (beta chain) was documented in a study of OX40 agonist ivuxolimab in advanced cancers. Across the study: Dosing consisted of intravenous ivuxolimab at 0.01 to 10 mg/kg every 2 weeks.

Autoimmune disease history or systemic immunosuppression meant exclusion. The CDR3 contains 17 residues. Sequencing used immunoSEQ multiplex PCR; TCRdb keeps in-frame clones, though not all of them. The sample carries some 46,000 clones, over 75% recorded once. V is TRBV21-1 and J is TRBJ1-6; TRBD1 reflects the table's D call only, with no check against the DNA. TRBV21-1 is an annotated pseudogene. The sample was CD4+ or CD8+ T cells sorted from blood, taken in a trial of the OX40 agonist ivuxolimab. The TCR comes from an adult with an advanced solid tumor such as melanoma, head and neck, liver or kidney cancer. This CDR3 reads CASSKRDRVLDNSPLHF. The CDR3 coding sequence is TGTGCCAGCAGCAAACGGGACAGGGTTCTTGATAATTCACCCCTCCACTTT.